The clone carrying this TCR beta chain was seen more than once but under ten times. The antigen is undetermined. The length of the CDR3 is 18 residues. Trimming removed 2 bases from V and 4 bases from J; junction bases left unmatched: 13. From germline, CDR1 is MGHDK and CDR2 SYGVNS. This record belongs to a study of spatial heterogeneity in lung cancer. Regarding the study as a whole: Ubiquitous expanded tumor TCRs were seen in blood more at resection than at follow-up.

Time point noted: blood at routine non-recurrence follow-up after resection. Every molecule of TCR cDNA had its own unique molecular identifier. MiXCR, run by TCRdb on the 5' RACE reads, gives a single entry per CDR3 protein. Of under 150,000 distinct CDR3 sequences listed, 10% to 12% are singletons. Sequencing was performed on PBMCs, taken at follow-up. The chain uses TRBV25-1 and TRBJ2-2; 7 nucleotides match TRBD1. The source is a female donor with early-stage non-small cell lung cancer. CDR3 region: CASSEGVLGTDFTGELFF. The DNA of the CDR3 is TGTGCCAGCAGTGAAGGGGTGTTGGGGACAGACTTCACCGGGGAGCTGTTTTTT.